Sequencing of this TCR beta chain was carried out in a study of a mutant IDH1 vaccine in newly diagnosed glioma. Regarding this clone: Its antigen is not known.

Whole-study findings and limits: Induction of immune responses by the vaccine occurred in about 95% of patients.

Time point denoted: baseline, week 1 (first vaccination visit). Treatment described: pre-vaccination baseline after standard-of-care therapy. Repertoires were generated with immunoSEQ multiplex PCR, while TCRdb's copy carries only in-frame clones and drops some. The sample holds tens of thousands of clones, 91% seen once. The V gene's germline CDR1 is MGHRA and CDR2 YSYEKL. CDR3 length: 13 amino acids. Trimming took 2 bases from V and 5 from J, leaving 7 bases between them. The V gene is TRBV4-1, the J gene TRBJ1-5; the D is unclear. The sequence derives from a man aged 25 to 45 with glioma. Here the sequenced sample was PBMCs, taken from a glioma patient treated with radiotherapy, temozolomide or both. The CDR3 protein is CASSQPSHQPQHF. CDR3 nucleotides: TGCGCCAGCAGCCAACCTTCTCATCAGCCCCAGCATTTT.